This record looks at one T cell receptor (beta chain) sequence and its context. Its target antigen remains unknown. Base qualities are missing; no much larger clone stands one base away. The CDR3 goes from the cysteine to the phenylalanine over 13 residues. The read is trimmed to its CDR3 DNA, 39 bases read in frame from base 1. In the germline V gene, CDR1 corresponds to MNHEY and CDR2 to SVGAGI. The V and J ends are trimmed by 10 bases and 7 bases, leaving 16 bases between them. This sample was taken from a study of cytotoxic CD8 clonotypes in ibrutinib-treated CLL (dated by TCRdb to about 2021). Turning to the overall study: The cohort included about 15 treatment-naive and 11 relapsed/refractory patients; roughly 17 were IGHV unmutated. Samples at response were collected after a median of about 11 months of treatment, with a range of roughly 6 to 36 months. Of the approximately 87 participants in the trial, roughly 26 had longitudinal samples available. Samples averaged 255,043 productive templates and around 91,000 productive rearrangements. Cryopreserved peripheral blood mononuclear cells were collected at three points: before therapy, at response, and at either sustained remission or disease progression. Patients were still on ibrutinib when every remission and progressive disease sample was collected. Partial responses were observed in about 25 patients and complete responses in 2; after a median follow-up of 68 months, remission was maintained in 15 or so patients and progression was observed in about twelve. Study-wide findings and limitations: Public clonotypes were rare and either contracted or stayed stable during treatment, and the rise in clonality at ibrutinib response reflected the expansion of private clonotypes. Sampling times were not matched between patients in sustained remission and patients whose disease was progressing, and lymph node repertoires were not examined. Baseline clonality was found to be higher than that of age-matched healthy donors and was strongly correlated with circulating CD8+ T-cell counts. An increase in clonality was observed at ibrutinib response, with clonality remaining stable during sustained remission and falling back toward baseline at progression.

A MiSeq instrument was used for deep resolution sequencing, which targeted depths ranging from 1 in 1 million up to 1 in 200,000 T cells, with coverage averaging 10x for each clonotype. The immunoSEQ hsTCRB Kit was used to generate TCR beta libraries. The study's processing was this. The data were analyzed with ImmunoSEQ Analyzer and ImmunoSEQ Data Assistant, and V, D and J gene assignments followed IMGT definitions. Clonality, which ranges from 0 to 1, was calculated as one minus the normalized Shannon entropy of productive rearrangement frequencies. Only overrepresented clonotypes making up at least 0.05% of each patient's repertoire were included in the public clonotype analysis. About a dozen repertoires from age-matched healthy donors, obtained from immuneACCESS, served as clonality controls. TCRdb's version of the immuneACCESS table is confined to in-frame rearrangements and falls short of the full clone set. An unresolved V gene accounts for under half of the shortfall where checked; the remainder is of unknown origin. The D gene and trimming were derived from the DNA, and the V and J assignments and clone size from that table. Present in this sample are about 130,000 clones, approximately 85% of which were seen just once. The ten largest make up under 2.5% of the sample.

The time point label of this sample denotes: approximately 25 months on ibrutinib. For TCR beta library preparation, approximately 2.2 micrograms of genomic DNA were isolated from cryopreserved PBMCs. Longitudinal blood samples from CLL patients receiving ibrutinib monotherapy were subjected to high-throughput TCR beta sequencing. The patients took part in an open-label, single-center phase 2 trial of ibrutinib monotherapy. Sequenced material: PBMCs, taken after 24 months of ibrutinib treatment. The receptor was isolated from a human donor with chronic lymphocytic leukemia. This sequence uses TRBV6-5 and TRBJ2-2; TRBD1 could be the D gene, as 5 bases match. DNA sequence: TGTGCCACCTCCTGGGGCCGCGGCGGGGAGCTGTTTTTT. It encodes CATSWGRGGELFF.